This TCR beta chain stems from a study of OX40 agonist ivuxolimab in advanced cancers. Study-wide background: Across the patients, intravenous ivuxolimab was delivered every 2 weeks at 0.01 to 10 mg/kg. General observations from the study: The antigen specificity of the peripheral T cells (those that were expanded) was not determined.

About this clone itself: Its antigen is unknown.

TCRdb keeps only in-frame clones here, not all; method: immunoSEQ multiplex PCR. Of around 80,000 clones detected, around 87% appear once; the ten largest clones hold roughly 0.9%. Any history of autoimmune disease or systemic immunosuppression disqualified patients. Sampled blood was obtained at baseline, cycle 4 day 1, and cycle 7 day 1. This clonotype was sampled from an adult with an advanced solid tumor such as melanoma, head and neck, liver or kidney cancer. Material: CD4+ or CD8+ T cells sorted from blood, obtained in a trial of the OX40 agonist ivuxolimab.

This CDR3 is CASSLEVWGPEAFF. The CDR3 coding sequence is TGTGCCAGCAGCTTAGAGGTATGGGGGCCTGAAGCTTTCTTT. The gene calls are TRBV7-9 and TRBJ1-1, with a possible D match to TRBD1 (6 bases). Trimming shortened V by 1 base and J by 6 bases, and 12 bases separated the two germline ends. This CDR3 is built from 14 residues. The germline CDR1 and CDR2 sequences are SEHNR and FQNEAQ (reference sequence).